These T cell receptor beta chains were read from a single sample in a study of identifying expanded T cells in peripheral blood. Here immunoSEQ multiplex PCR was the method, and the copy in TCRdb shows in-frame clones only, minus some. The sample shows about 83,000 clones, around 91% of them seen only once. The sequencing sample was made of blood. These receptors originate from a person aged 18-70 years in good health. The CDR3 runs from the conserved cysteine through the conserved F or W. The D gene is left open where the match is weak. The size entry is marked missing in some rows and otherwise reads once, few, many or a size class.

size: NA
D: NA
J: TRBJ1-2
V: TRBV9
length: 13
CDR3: CASSRTGNYGYTF
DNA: TGTGCCAGCAGCCGGACGGGGAACTATGGCTACACCTTC

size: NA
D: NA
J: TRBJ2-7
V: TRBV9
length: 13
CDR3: CASSVGGGGEQYF
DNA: TGTGCCAGCAGCGTAGGTGGGGGAGGTGAGCAGTACTTC

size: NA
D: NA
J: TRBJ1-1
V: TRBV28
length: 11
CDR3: CASSSAAEAFF
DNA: TGTGCCAGCAGTTCGGCAGCTGAAGCTTTCTTT

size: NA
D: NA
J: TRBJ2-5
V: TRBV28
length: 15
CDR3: CASSLMVSGVETQYF
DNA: TGTGCCAGCAGTTTGATGGTCTCCGGGGTCGAGACCCAGTACTTC

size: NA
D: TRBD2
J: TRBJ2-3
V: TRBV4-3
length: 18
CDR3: CASSQDIAGGPITDTQYF
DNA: TGCGCCAGCAGCCAGGATATAGCGGGGGGGCCAATCACAGATACGCAGTATTTT

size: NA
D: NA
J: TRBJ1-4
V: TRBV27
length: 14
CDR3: CASSVHPGGEKLFF
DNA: TGTGCCAGCAGCGTTCACCCTGGGGGTGAAAAACTGTTTTTT

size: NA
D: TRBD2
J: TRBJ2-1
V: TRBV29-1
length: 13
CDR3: CSVPAGGYNEQFF
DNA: TGCAGCGTTCCAGCGGGAGGCTACAATGAGCAGTTCTTC

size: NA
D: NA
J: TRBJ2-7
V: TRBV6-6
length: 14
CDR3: CASTFSGTTYEQYF
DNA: TGTGCCAGCACGTTCTCCGGGACCACCTACGAGCAGTACTTC

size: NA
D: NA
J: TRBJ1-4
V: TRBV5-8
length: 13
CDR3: CASSRGPNEKLFF
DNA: TGTGCCAGCAGCAGAGGACCTAATGAAAAACTGTTTTTT

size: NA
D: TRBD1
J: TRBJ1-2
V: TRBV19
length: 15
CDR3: CASSRDRTNDYGYTF
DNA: TGTGCCAGTAGTAGGGACAGAACGAATGACTATGGCTACACCTTC

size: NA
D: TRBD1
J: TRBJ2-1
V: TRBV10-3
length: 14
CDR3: CAISGDRGFNEQFF
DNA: TGTGCCATCAGTGGCGACAGGGGCTTCAATGAGCAGTTCTTC

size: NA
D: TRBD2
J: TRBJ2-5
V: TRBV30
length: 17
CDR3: CAWRETSGRAGVETQYF
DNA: TGTGCCTGGAGGGAGACTAGCGGGAGGGCGGGAGTGGAGACCCAGTACTTC

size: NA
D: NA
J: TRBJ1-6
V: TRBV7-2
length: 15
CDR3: CASSFRPNGDSPLHF
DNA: TGTGCCAGCAGCTTCAGACCTAACGGGGATTCACCCCTCCACTTT

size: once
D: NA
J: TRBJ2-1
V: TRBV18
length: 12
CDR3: CASSEGFNEQFF
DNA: TGTGCCAGCTCCGAAGGGTTCAATGAGCAGTTCTTC

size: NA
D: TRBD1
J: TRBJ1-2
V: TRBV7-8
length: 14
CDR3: CASSSGQGPYGYTF
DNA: TGTGCCAGCAGCTCCGGACAGGGGCCCTATGGCTACACCTTC

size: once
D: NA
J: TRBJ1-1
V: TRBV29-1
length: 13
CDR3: CSAPRRGNTEAFF
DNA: TGCAGCGCCCCCCGTAGAGGGAACACTGAAGCTTTCTTT

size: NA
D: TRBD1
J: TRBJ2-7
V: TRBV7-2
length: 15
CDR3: CASSLGRDRAPEQYF
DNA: TGTGCCAGCAGCTTAGGCCGGGACAGGGCTCCCGAGCAGTACTTC

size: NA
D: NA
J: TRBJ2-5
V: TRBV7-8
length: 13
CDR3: CASSPAGWETQYF
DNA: TGTGCCAGCAGCCCTGCGGGGTGGGAGACCCAGTACTTC

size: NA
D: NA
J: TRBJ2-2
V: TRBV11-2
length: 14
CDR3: CASRPAGNTGELFF
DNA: TGTGCCAGCAGGCCGGCGGGGAACACCGGGGAGCTGTTTTTT

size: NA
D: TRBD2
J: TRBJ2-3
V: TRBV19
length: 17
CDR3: CASSIVTKLAGADTQYF
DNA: TGTGCCAGTAGTATCGTGACAAAACTAGCGGGAGCAGATACGCAGTATTTT

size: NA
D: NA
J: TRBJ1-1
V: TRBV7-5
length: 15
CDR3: CARSLVAGGGTEAFF
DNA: TGTGCCAGAAGCTTAGTTGCAGGGGGAGGCACTGAAGCTTTCTTT

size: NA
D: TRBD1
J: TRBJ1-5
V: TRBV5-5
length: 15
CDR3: CASSQGTGTYQPQHF
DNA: TGTGCCAGCAGCCAAGGGACAGGGACTTATCAGCCCCAGCATTTT

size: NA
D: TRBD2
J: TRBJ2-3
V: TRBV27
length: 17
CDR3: CASSFLWSGDAENTQYF
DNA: TGTGCCAGCAGCTTCCTTTGGAGCGGGGACGCGGAAAATACGCAGTATTTT

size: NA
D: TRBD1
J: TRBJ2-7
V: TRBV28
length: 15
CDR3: CASSDRGNLDYEQYF
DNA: TGTGCCAGCAGCGACAGGGGAAACCTAGACTACGAGCAGTACTTC

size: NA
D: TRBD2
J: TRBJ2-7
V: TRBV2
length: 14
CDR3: CASTLTGGGYEQYF
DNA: TGTGCCAGCACCTTGACGGGAGGGGGATACGAGCAGTACTTC